Sequencing of this TCR beta chain was carried out in a study of blood T cell repertoires in COVID-19 (dated by TCRdb to 2019 to 2021). About the full investigation: Samples covering the acute and convalescent phases of COVID-19 were provided by collaborators in the United States, Italy and Spain. The material from the prospective study consisted of cDNA or gDNA derived from T cells, B-cell-depleted T cells, or PBMCs. Sample metadata almost always included a de-identified subject ID, COVID-19 status, age in years and sex. A freely available public database, intended as a resource for researchers studying the immune response to SARS-CoV-2, is where the repertoires were released. Where available, HLA class I and class II types were obtained from metadata supplied by the sample provider rather than from assay-based typing. The samples were drawn from the first 160 participants of the ongoing ImmuneRACE study and from some 1,300 subjects provided by 6 global collaborators. The dataset comprised deeply sampled blood TCRbeta repertoires from subjects exposed to, actively infected with, or recovered from COVID-19. Summary of the overall study and its limitations: How much clinical and demographic metadata was included differed by source and by participant, and the metadata was provided uncurated.

Participants in the prospective study were enrolled through a virtual design, were aged roughly 18 to 100 years, and lived in about 25 United States geographic areas. In the prospective study, participants were assigned to cohorts based on the clinical history participants reported in a screening survey and a study questionnaire. ImmuneRACE Cohort 3 recovered participants were defined by two consecutive negative NP/OP PCR tests, healthcare professional clearance, or symptom resolution. In the prospective study, mobile phlebotomists collected whole blood, serum and a nasopharyngeal or oropharyngeal swab from each participant. Additional blood draws and questionnaires over an approximately two-month period could optionally be provided by prospective study participants. Prospective study blood samples were shipped either frozen or at room temperature before DNA extraction. TCRbeta CDR3 regions were amplified from genomic DNA by means of the immunoSEQ Assay, a bias-controlled multiplex PCR. Concerning the study's data processing: The number of nucleated cells in each sample was estimated by amplification of reference gene primers within the assay. Sequence reads were collapsed and filtered to measure the absolute abundance of every unique TCRbeta CDR3 rearrangement. Productive Simpson clonality was computed per sample as the square root of Simpson's diversity index over productive rearrangements. What TCRdb holds here is the immuneACCESS table cut down to in-frame rearrangements. Part of the clones is not present; checked against another copy, under half of the missing clones reflect an unresolved V gene, and the others are unexplained. The D gene and trimming were derived from the DNA, and the V and J assignments and clone size from that table. Here the sample has 150,000 to 200,000 clones; approximately 88% occur a single time. The ten largest clones represent about 6.6% of the sample.

On this clone itself: Its specific antigen is unknown. No qualities accompany the bases; no much larger clone lies one base away.

Specimen: PBMCs or T cells enriched from blood (not recorded which). This TCR was recovered from a woman between 50 and 59 years old who had recovered from COVID-19.

For the CDR3, the sequence is CAYSRDRRLNEQYF. The DNA sequence reads TGTGCCTATTCTCGGGACAGGAGGTTGAACGAGCAGTACTTC. The chain is made from TRBV30 and TRBJ2-7, with 8 bases matching TRBD1. Measured from the cysteine to the phenylalanine, the CDR3 is 14 residues long. The CDR3 DNA has 42 bases and is translated from base 1. V loses 7 bases at its end and J loses 5 bases; junction bases beyond the gene matches: 13. From the germline V gene (reference sequence), CDR1 is GTSNPN and CDR2 is SVGIG.